This T cell receptor beta chain emerged from a study of blood T cell repertoires in COVID-19. Study as a whole: T cells, B-cell-depleted T cells, or PBMCs provided the cDNA or gDNA that served as material.

The table came from immunoSEQ multiplex PCR; TCRdb's copy has only in-frame clones and leaves some out. Among tens of thousands of clones listed, about nine tenths were seen once. Germline assignment: CDR1 MNHEY and CDR2 SMNVEV (reference sequence). Between the trimmed V and J ends, which lost 2 bases and 2 bases, there was a span of 7 bases. This CDR3 contains 14 residues. J is TRBJ1-3 and V is TRBV27; no reliable D call. Input material: peripheral blood. This receptor was taken from a human donor in a cohort sampled during active COVID-19. DNA of the CDR3: TGTGCCAGCAGTTTAGTCTGGCCTGGAAACACCATATATTTT. This translates into CASSLVWPGNTIYF.